Below are 3 T cell receptor beta chains sequenced from a single sample in a study of graft-versus-host responses after intestinal transplantation. Here immunoSEQ multiplex PCR was the method, and the copy in TCRdb shows in-frame clones only, minus some. Among about 96,000 clones listed, 80% to 95% were seen once. Their specific antigens are unknown. The sequencing used unstimulated CD4+ T cells sorted from spleen or lymph node cells, collected before intestinal transplant. Every receptor here comes from a human donor who received an intestinal transplant.

Here the CDR3 reads CASSPRGPGHSSYEQYF. The CDR3 bases are TGCGCCAGCAGCCCCAGAGGGCCGGGACATAGCTCCTACGAGCAGTACTTC. The rearrangement uses TRBV4-1 and TRBJ2-7, with D possibly matching TRBD1 (6 bases). Between the trimmed V and J ends, which lost 4 bases and 0 bases, there was a span of 19 bases. From germline, CDR1 is MGHRA and CDR2 YSYEKL. CDR3 size: 17 residues.

The gene calls are TRBV4-1 and TRBJ1-2, with TRBD1 matching 9 bases. The junction had 6 bases not matched to a gene; V was cut back by 3 bases and J by 4 bases. The CDR3 consists of 15 residues. CDR1 is MGHRA and CDR2 is YSYEKL in the germline V gene. In DNA form, the CDR3 reads TGCGCCAGCAGCCAGGGACAGGGCAAGGTCTATGGCTACACCTTC. The encoded protein is CASSQGQGKVYGYTF.

The gene calls are TRBV6-1 and TRBJ2-5; TRBD1 agrees at 9 bases. Germline CDR1 MNHNS, CDR2 SASEGT. This CDR3 has 14 residues. V lost 6 bases and J lost 11; bases outside the gene matches: 13. In nucleotides, the CDR3 is TGTGCCAGCAGCCCCGGGACAGGGTTTTTCAAGCAGTACTTC. Its protein is CASSPGTGFFKQYF.